This T cell receptor (beta chain) was sequenced during a study of cytomegalovirus exposure and HLA in healthy donors (dated by TCRdb to about 2017). In terms of the full investigation: According to an earlier analysis of several hundred of the donors, about 179 million T cells yielded 117 million unique TCR beta sequences and approximately 300 Gb of sequence data. Of the roughly 390 genotyped donors, over 70% fell in the genetic ancestry cluster associated with self-reported Caucasian donors. In the later analysis, no new phenotypic data were used to find candidate immune exposures; instead, reliance was placed on TCR beta sequences and their occurrence across donors. All discovery cohort repertoires had been generated on a single sequencing platform. A later analysis re-examined previously published TCR beta repertoires from 600 to 700 donors and added high-resolution HLA genotyping to investigate patterns of TCR occurrence. A later genetic analysis took genome-wide SNP genotypes for 398 of the 666 donors and used that subset as a discovery cohort. Donor age, sex, ethnicity and CMV serostatus were compiled together with the repertoire data. Using immunosequencing, the study profiled T cell repertoires from around 680 subjects and related those repertoires to cytomegalovirus serostatus. Besides the first cohort of 666 subjects, a separate validation cohort made up of 95 to 150 different subjects was used. To decide whether each TCR beta V gene segment behaved as functional or pseudogenic, an earlier analysis of some 600 of the donors relied on high-throughput TCR beta sequencing. Roughly 300 gigabases of sequencing data and around 80 million unique TCR sequences made up an early release that covered several hundred HLA-typed donors. HLA typing included class I and class II loci at four-digit resolution. On average, roughly 200,000 unique TCR beta nucleotide sequences were sequenced per donor among about 400 genotyped donors of the cohort, with about 17% of those sequences being non-productive. About five DR-DQ haplotypes were treated as single units for association and clustering because of strong linkage in the cohort. The study combined high-throughput TCR immunosequencing, statistical association of individual TCRs with disease status, and machine learning to predict cytomegalovirus infection status. The number of donors typed differed by locus, with about 629-630 for A, B, C, DRB1 and DQB1, 522 for DQA1, 600 to 610 for DPA1, and 400 to 490 for DPB1. The aim of the study was to test whether cataloging public T cell receptors could identify signatures of past pathogen exposure. What the study reported, not specific to this receptor: Because counts were too low, fewer than 20 rarely observed V segments, including chromosome 9 orphons, were excluded from the earlier analysis of several hundred of the donors. A later analysis found that most CMV-associated TCR beta chains appeared HLA-restricted, with HLA associations seemingly driven largely by CMV exposure. Linkage disequilibrium might explain the correlated functional status among segregating V segments, but an unknown experimental factor could not be ruled out. This cohort had only TCR beta chains sequenced, and the lack of alpha or paired-chain data limited which features could be detected. Several of the top co-occurrence clusters appeared to be linked to parvovirus B19, influenza, CMV and Epstein-Barr virus, according to a later analysis. In a later genetic analysis, a missense DCLRE1C variant was associated with V-gene and J-gene trimming of TCR beta chains, and the association was replicated in an independent cohort. In both the original and validation cohorts, the classifier was reported to diagnose cytomegalovirus status with high specificity and sensitivity. Sequencing depth was assumed to be roughly uniform across donors in the presence/absence analyses, though that assumption may not hold. Three of the identified cytomegalovirus-associated TCR beta chains were confirmed in vitro to be specific for cytomegalovirus antigens. While some public TCRs were present in many individuals, most TCR sequences turned up only very rarely across donors. Specific HLA alleles were associated with more than 15,000 TCR beta sequences at a false discovery rate of 0.05 in a later analysis. In an earlier analysis of about 600 of the donors, most TCR beta V segments appeared in productive rearrangements about 90% or about 30% of the time, broadly matching IMGT annotations. A later analysis found that HLA-associated TCR beta chains were more clonally expanded and had lower generation probabilities than equally common non-associated chains. The authors suggested that the approach could potentially be extended to other disease states and immunological phenotypes. A later genetic analysis reported fewer N-insertions in productive TCRs among donors in an Asian-associated ancestry cluster than the roughly 650-donor mean. The only immune exposure information available for the cohort was CMV serostatus. A further reported finding was that TCR beta sequences accurately predicted the HLA-A and HLA-B alleles for most subjects in the first cohort. Assigning TCR associations to individual alleles was difficult when HLA alleles, especially DR and DQ, strongly co-occurred. Because HLA typing was missing for some donors at each locus, association tests included only the typed subset. Because the 87-base-pair reads could not distinguish some IMGT-functional V segments, including TRBV6-2 and TRBV6-3, those segments were excluded. A cluster of highly shared sequence variants was judged likely to represent a technical artifact of the sequencing pipeline. In the study, roughly 160 TCR beta chains were listed as associated with cytomegalovirus. A later analysis found that TCR association rates varied across HLA loci, with DRB1 alleles showing the most associated TCRs and HLA-C alleles the fewest.

The receptor library was made with the immunoSEQ multiplex PCR assay. For the multiplex PCR, a mixture combining 60 forward primers for TCR Vbeta segments and 13 reverse primers for TCR Jbeta segments was used. A multiplex PCR assay on genomic DNA amplified the CDR3 region of rearranged TCR beta genes. Amplified TCR beta libraries were sequenced as 87-base-pair reads on the Illumina HiSeq System. Per the source publication's procedure: A later analysis counted about 80 million unique TCR beta chains across the 550 to 700 repertoires, and 10 million to 12 million of these chains were shared by at least two donors. A nearest-neighbor algorithm error-corrected the raw reads and collapsed the reads into unique sequences, merging closely related sequences to remove PCR and sequencing errors. Alignment of CDR3 sequences to IMGT reference sequences was used to assign V, D and J gene segments. For a sequence to be retained, a match of at least six nucleotides to both a V gene segment and a J gene segment was required. Rearrangements were classified as productive when the CDR3 lacked stop codons and remained in frame with V and J, and all other rearrangements were classified as non-productive. CDR3 was defined by IMGT convention, running from the second conserved V-encoded cysteine to the conserved J-encoded phenylalanine. The earlier analysis of about 620 of the donors excluded sequences that lacked an unambiguous match to a single V gene segment. An earlier analysis of some 500 of the donors classified V segments as functional when productive rearrangements were above 56.7% and as segregating when the standard deviation between donors was above 5%. A statistical classification framework was built to diagnose cytomegalovirus status from the catalog of TCR beta chain sequences. V and J gene assignment, in a later analysis, came from comparing TCR nucleotide sequences with IMGT/GENE-DB human TR gene sequences. Using the TCRdist pipeline, a later analysis assigned CDR3 sequences along with most-parsimonious VDJ recombination scenarios. In a later analysis, each TCR beta chain was defined by its CDR3 amino acid sequence together with its V-gene family, and reads without a unique V-gene family were excluded. In a later analysis, 450 to 600 highly shared, low-generation-probability nucleotide sequences were removed to address suspected cross-contamination and a sequencing artifact. For each public chain, a later analysis derived a clonal expansion index from normalized ranks of inferred template counts within each repertoire. A later analysis computed generation probabilities with a VDJ recombination model fitted to out-of-frame rearrangements, and checked the results against IGoR. In a later analysis, hypergeometric tests were used to score TCR-TCR, TCR-HLA and TCR-CMV co-occurrence, with a repertoire-size bias correction applied to TCR pairs. False discovery rates were estimated in a later analysis by permuting HLA or CMV assignments 20 times. In a later analysis, co-occurring TCRs were grouped using DBSCAN, with TCRdist sequence similarity added in when clustering inside HLA-allele-positive subsets. Repertoires with fewer than 30,000 or more than 120,000 public chains were left out of co-occurrence clustering, as were four to six repertoires with anomalous nucleotide sharing. This immuneACCESS table, as held by TCRdb, lists in-frame sequences with V and J called but not all clones. Of the missing ones, under half trace to an unresolved V gene in checked studies; the others have no known cause. V, J and clone size derive from that table, while D and trimming were established from the DNA sequence. The sample contains under 150,000 clones, over 70% of them found a single time. About 2.6% of the sample comes from the top ten.

For CDR1 and CDR2, the germline V gene lists SGDLS and YYNGEE. V is cut by 4 bases and J by 9 bases, and the space between the germline ends is 17 bases. The CDR3, cysteine through phenylalanine, is 14 amino acids long. Only the CDR3 portion is preserved as DNA: 42 bases, with reading frame beginning at the first base. In total, around 600 healthy bone marrow donors made up the cohort. At the time of sampling, all cohort members were nominally healthy, though unrecorded immune exposures were likely present. The donor tested CMV seropositive, placing the donor among the 250 to 350 seropositive members of the cohort. A peripheral blood sample was collected from each donor, and TCR beta sequencing was performed on peripheral blood mononuclear cells. The Qiagen DNeasy Blood Extraction Kit was used to extract genomic DNA from the blood cell samples. Only one count was recorded for this clone. The specificity of this receptor is unknown. Per-base quality was not reported, and no clone a single base away is much larger than it.

The sequence was obtained from a woman in her fifties or sixties in good health and CMV-seropositive. The chain is assembled from TRBV9 and TRBJ2-1; TRBD1 is perhaps the D gene, given 6 matching bases. Sequencing was carried out using PBMCs. The DNA is TGTGCCAGCAGCTTCGGCGCAGGGGCGGGTGAGCAGTTCTTC. Its product reads: CASSFGAGAGEQFF.